Listed below are T cell receptor beta chains from one sample, sequenced in a study of blood T cell repertoires in COVID-19. TCRdb's table, derived via immunoSEQ multiplex PCR, lists solely in-frame clones and lacks some. The sample includes 250,000 or so clones, approximately 90% seen only once; the top ten take approximately 3%. Sequenced sample: PBMCs or T cells enriched from blood (not recorded which). These receptors were taken from a man in his forties who had been exposed to COVID-19. Both conserved end residues are part of each CDR3.

v_call: TRBV7-3; j_call: TRBJ2-7; cdr3_aa: CASSVGGQGHEQYF
v_call: TRBV3-1/TRBV3-2; j_call: TRBJ2-1; cdr3_aa: CASSGTSGRSEQFF
v_call: TRBV25-1; j_call: TRBJ1-2; cdr3_aa: CASWGQGNYGYTF
v_call: TRBV30; j_call: TRBJ2-5; cdr3_aa: CAWSSLTGGQETQYF
v_call: TRBV6-5; j_call: TRBJ2-1; cdr3_aa: CASSYSWTSGDNEQFF
v_call: TRBV27; j_call: TRBJ2-7; cdr3_aa: CASSLGTGAYEQYF
v_call: TRBV3-1/TRBV3-2; j_call: TRBJ2-7; cdr3_aa: CASSQGTSRDYEQYF
v_call: TRBV11-2; j_call: TRBJ2-2; cdr3_aa: CASSLQGGTGELFF
v_call: TRBV7-2; j_call: TRBJ1-2; cdr3_aa: CASSLGRGYSGGHGYTF
v_call: TRBV20-1; j_call: TRBJ1-1; cdr3_aa: CSASPSSGGEAFF